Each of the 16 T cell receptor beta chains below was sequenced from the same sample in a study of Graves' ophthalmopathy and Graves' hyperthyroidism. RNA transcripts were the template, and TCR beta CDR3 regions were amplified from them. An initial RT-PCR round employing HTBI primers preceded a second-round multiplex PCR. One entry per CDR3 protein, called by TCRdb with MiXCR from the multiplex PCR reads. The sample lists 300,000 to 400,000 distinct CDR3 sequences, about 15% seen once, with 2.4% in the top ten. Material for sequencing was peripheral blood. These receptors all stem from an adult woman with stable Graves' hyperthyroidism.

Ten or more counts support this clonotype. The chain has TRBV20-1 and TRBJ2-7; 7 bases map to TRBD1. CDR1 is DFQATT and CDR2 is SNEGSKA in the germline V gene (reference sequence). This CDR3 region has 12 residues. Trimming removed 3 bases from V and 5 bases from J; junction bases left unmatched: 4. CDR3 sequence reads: CSARRQGDEQYF. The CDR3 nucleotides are TGCAGTGCTAGGAGACAGGGTGACGAGCAGTACTTC.

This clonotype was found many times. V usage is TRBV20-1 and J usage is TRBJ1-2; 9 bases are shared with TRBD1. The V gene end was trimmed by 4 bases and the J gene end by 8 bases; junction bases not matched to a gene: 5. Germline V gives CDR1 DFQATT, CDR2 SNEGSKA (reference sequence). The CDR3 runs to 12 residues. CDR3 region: CSAIDRGEGYTF. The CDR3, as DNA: TGCAGTGCTATAGACAGGGGGGAGGGCTACACCTTC.

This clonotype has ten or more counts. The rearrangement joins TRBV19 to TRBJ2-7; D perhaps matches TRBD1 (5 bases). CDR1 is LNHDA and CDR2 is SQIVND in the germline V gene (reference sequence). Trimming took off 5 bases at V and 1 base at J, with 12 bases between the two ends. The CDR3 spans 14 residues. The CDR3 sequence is CASSADTTSYEQYF. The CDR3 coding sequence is TGTGCCAGTAGTGCGGACACCACATCCTACGAGCAGTACTTC.

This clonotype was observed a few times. This CDR3 reads CASSLTRRGSEQYF. Written as DNA, the CDR3 is TGTGCCAGCAGTTTGACTCGCAGGGGGAGCGAGCAGTACTTC. The chain recombines TRBV12-3 or TRBV12-4 with TRBJ2-7; TRBD1 agrees at 7 bases. The J segment lost 6 bases and the V segment lost 3 bases, leaving 8 bases of the junction unmatched. CDR3 size: 14 residues.

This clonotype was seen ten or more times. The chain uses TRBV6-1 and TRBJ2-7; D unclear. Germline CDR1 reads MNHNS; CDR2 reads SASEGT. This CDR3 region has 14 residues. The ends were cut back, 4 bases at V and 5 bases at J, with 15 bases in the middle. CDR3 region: CASSGLMNKHEQYF. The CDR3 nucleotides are TGTGCCAGCAGTGGCCTGATGAATAAGCACGAGCAGTACTTC.

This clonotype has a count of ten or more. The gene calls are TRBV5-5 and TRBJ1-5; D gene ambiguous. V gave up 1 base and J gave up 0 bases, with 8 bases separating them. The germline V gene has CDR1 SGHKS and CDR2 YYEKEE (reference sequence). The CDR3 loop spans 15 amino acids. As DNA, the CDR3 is TGTGCCAGCAGCTTGTGGGGAGATAGCAATCAGCCCCAGCATTTT. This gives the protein CASSLWGDSNQPQHF.

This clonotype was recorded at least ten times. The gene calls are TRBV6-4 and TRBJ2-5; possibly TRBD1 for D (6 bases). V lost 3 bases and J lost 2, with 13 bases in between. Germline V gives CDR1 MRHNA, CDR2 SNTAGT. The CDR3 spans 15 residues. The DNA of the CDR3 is TGTGCCAGCAGTGAAGTTTTGGACAGACAAGAGACCCAGTACTTC. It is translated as CASSEVLDRQETQYF.

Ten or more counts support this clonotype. The CDR3 nucleotides read TGTGCCAGCAGTGACGGAGGGGACTGGGGCGGCTACACCTTC. Protein: CASSDGGDWGGYTF. The chain combines TRBV6-4 with TRBJ1-2; a possible D gene is TRBD1 (5 bases). The CDR3 runs to 14 residues. V lost 2 bases and J lost 8, with 15 bases in between. Germline loops: CDR1 MRHNA, CDR2 SNTAGT.

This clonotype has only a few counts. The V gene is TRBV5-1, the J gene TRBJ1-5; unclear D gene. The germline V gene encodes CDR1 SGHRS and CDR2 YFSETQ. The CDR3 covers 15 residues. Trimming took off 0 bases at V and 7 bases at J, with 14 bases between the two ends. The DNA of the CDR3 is TGCGCCAGCAGCTTGGCCTCATTGGGTGTGCAGCCCCAGCATTTT. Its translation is CASSLASLGVQPQHF. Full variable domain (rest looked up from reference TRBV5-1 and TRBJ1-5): KAGVTQTPRYLIKTRGQQVTLSCSPISGHRSVSWYQQTPGQGLQFLFEYFSETQRNKGNFPGRFSGRQFSNSRSEMNVSTLELGDSALYLCASSLASLGVQPQHFGDGTRLSIL.

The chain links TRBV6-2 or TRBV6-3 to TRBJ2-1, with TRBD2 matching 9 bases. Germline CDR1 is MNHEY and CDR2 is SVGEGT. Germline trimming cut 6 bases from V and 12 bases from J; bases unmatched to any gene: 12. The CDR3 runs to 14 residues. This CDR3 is CASSETSGVPRQFF. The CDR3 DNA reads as TGTGCCAGCAGCGAGACTAGCGGAGTTCCTCGGCAGTTCTTC.

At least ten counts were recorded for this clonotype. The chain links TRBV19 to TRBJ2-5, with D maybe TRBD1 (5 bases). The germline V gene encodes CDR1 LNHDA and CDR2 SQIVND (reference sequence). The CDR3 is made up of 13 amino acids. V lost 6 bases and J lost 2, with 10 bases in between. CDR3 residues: CASRLTVQETQYF. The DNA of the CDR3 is TGTGCCAGTAGGTTGACAGTTCAAGAGACCCAGTACTTC.

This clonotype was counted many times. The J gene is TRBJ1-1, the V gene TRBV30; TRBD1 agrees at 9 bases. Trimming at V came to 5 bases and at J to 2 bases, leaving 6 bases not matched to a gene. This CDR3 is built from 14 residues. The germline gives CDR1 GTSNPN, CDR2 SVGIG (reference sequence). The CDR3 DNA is TGTGCCTGGGCCCCGGGACAGGGCAACACTGAAGCTTTCTTT. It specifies CAWAPGQGNTEAFF.

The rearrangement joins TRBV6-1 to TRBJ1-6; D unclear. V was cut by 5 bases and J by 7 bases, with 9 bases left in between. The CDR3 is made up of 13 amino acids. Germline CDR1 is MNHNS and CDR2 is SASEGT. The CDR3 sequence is CASSLATNSPLHF. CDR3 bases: TGTGCCAGCAGTTTAGCCACAAATTCACCCCTCCACTTT.

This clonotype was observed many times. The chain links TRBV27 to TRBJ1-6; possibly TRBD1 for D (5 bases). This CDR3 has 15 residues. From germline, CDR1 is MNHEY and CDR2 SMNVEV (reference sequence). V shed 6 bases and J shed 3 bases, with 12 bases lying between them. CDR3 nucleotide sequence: TGTGCCAGCAGCAACGACAGACTCTATAATTCACCCCTCCACTTT. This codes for CASSNDRLYNSPLHF.

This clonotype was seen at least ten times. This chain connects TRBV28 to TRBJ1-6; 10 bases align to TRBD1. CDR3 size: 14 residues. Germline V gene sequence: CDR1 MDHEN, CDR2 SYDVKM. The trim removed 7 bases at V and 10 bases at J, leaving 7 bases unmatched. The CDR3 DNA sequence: TGTGCCAGCACCCTTGGACAGGGGGGATCACCCCTCCACTTT. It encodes CASTLGQGGSPLHF.

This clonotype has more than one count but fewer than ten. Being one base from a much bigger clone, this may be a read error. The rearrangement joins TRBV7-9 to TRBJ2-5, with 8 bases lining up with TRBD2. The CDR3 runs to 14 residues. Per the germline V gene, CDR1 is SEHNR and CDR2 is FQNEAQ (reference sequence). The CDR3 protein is CVSSLGLAGETQYF. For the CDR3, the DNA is TGTGTCAGCAGCTTAGGACTAGCCGGGGAGACCCAGTACTTC.